Following are 4 T cell receptor beta chains from one sample sequenced in a study of T-cell reconstitution after alpha-beta-depleted transplantation in children. Unique molecular identifiers featured in how the TCRbeta library was prepared. Each CDR3 protein gets one entry after TCRdb re-called the PCR reads with MiXCR. This sample carries 450,000 to 700,000 distinct CDR3 sequences, around 27% of them seen once, and the ten largest clones take approximately 33%. This material consisted of PBMCs, taken before TCRalphabeta/CD19-depleted stem cell transplant. The receptors derive from a boy younger than two with Wiskott-Aldrich syndrome, due to receive a stem cell transplant.

The rearrangement joins TRBV27 to TRBJ2-4; maybe TRBD1 (6 bases). The ends were cut back, 5 bases at V and 2 bases at J, with 19 bases in the middle. Germline-derived CDR1 and CDR2 are MNHEY and SMNVEV (reference sequence). The length of the CDR3 is 17 residues. The CDR3 DNA follows: TGTGCCAGCAGTCCAGGACGGCAGGGGACCTCCAAAAACATTCAGTACTTC. Translating gives CASSPGRQGTSKNIQYF.

The rearrangement uses TRBV6-2 or TRBV6-3 and TRBJ2-1, with 8 bases matching TRBD2. This CDR3 contains 15 residues. V gave up 7 bases and J gave up 4 bases; unmatched junction bases: 9. Per the germline V gene, CDR1 is MNHEY and CDR2 is SVGEGT. The CDR3 loop reads CASTTPTSGYNEQFF. The CDR3 region has the DNA TGTGCCAGCACTACCCCCACTAGCGGATACAATGAGCAGTTCTTC.

The CDR3, as DNA: TGTGCCACCAGTGATCGACAGGGGGGGGGCTACACCTTC. Translation: CATSDRQGGGYTF. The V call is TRBV24-1, the J call TRBJ1-2; 9 bases agree with TRBD1. J lost 8 bases, V lost 3 bases, and 3 bases had no gene match. Looked up from germline, CDR1 is KGHDR and CDR2 is SFDVKD. The CDR3 consists of 13 residues.

CDR3 region: CSARGLAGSKFF. Here the CDR3 DNA reads TGCAGTGCTAGAGGACTAGCGGGATCGAAGTTCTTC. V is TRBV20-1 and J is TRBJ2-1, with TRBD2 matching 11 bases. After removal of 1 base from V and 14 bases from J, the junction contained 4 bases not matched to a gene. Germline V gene lookup returns CDR1 DFQATT and CDR2 SNEGSKA (reference sequence). CDR3 size: 12 residues.